Each of the 4 T cell receptor beta chains below was sequenced from the same sample in a study of cytomegalovirus exposure and HLA in healthy donors. PCR was performed using 60 Vbeta and 13 Jbeta primers. Clones were read by immunoSEQ multiplex PCR, and TCRdb kept only the in-frame ones, dropping some. Of approximately 220,000 clones in the sample, more than 65% were seen once. Sequenced sample: PBMCs. Receptor source: a woman aged 25 to 39 in good health and CMV-seronegative.

This chain joins TRBV7-3 and TRBJ2-3; D gene unclear. The CDR3 contains 14 residues. Germline loops: CDR1 SGHTA, CDR2 FQGTGA. V lost 5 bases to trimming and J lost 1 base, with 10 bases between them. The CDR3: CASSPNAGTDTQYF. The CDR3 DNA reads TGTGCCAGCAGCCCGAATGCGGGCACAGATACGCAGTATTTT.

The chain uses TRBV7-8 and TRBJ1-4, with TRBD1 matching over 7 bases. Trimming cost V 5 bases and J 0 bases; bases outside gene matches: 3. This CDR3 comprises 15 residues. Looked up from germline, CDR1 is SGHVS and CDR2 is FQNEAQ. The CDR3 DNA follows: TGTGCCAGCAGCCGTACAGGGGCAACTAATGAAAAACTGTTTTTT. It encodes CASSRTGATNEKLFF.

The chain is built from TRBV7-2 and TRBJ2-3, with no clear D. CDR3 size: 14 residues. The V gene's germline CDR1 is SGHTA and CDR2 FQGNSA. Deletions cut 5 bases from V and 0 bases from J, with 9 bases between. CDR3 DNA: TGTGCCAGCAGCCCCGGGTGGAGCACAGATACGCAGTATTTT. This gives the protein CASSPGWSTDTQYF.

This clone appeared once. V and J are TRBV4-1 and TRBJ2-7; 11 nucleotides match TRBD2. This CDR3 contains 14 residues. CDR1 is MGHRA, CDR2 YSYEKL, per germline. V lost 9 bases, J lost 7 bases, and 11 bases stayed unmatched. The DNA for the CDR3 is TGCGCCAGTAGATTAGCGGGAGGGCCCGAAGAGCAGTACTTC. It translates to CASRLAGGPEEQYF.